This T cell receptor (beta chain) was captured by sequencing in a study of CD4 and CD8 cells across lung adenocarcinoma regions. Samples came from patients with localized non-small cell lung adenocarcinoma. In the case of this clonotype: The germline gene is not matched at one end of the junction; a read error may be the cause.

CDR1 is MNHEY and CDR2 is SMNVEV in the germline V gene (reference sequence). The CDR3 contains 17 residues. A single record per CDR3 protein comes from TCRdb applying MiXCR to the PCR reads. The data contain around 9,800 distinct CDR3 sequences, about 55% of them seen just once; the ten biggest clones take up around 21%. The sequencing sample was made of CD4+ T cells from the center of a lung tumor. This chain uses TRBV27 with TRBJ2-3; D may correspond to TRBD1 or TRBD2 (5 bases each). This receptor was taken from a male donor with lung adenocarcinoma. The CD4 and CD8 labels of this study may be unreliable. CDR3 nucleotides: TGTGCCAGCAGATCGGGGCGAGGAGGCCGGGACCAAGATACCCAGTATTTC. This sequence encodes CASRSGRGGRDQDTQYF.